The entry that follows covers one T cell receptor beta chain sequence. The antigen is unknown. Donors each provided 7.5 to 10 milliliters of peripheral blood. This CDR3 region has 14 residues. Germline assignment: CDR1 DFQATT and CDR2 SNEGSKA (reference sequence). J lost 6 bases, V lost 2 bases, and 9 bases had no gene match. Then a second PCR, running about 6 to 12 cycles, was carried out with a sample-barcoded 5' primer and a J-beta primer mix. Sequencing recovered at least 2.5 million CDR3-containing paired-end reads from each sample. TCRdb redid the calling of the 5' RACE reads with MiXCR, one entry per CDR3 protein. The top ten hold around 11% of the sample, which has around 1.5 million distinct CDR3 sequences, about 35% seen once. The data are from a study of blood T cells in healthy people across ages. Study conclusions and caveats: The lack of PBMC sorting stopped any conclusive naive versus antigen-experienced comparison.

The material sequenced was blood. J is TRBJ1-2 and V is TRBV20-1; 7 nucleotides line up with TRBD1. The sequence was collected from a woman aged 25 to 39 in good health. CDR3 DNA: TGCAGTGCTAGATGGGCAGGGGGACAAGATGGCTACACCTTC. Its translation: CSARWAGGQDGYTF.